A single TCR beta chain is shown here with its context. The antigen is not known. The sample belongs to a study of OX40 agonist ivuxolimab in advanced cancers. Whole-study context: Administration of intravenous ivuxolimab to patients occurred every 2 weeks at 0.01 to 10 mg/kg. Melanoma, hepatocellular carcinoma, head and neck or renal cell cancer occurred in dose-escalation patients.

General study points: At doses 0.1 to 3.0 mg/kg, CD4+ and CD8+ clones expanded.

Assay used: immunoSEQ multiplex PCR; TCRdb lists only in-frame clones, some missing. The sample holds just under 60,000 clones, roughly nine tenths seen once. V lost 7 bases, J lost 8 bases, and 5 bases stayed unmatched. From germline, CDR1 is MNHNS and CDR2 SASEGT. The CDR3 extends over 12 amino acids. The input for sequencing was CD4+ or CD8+ T cells sorted from blood, taken in a trial of the OX40 agonist ivuxolimab. The origin of this receptor is an adult with an advanced solid tumor such as melanoma, head and neck, liver or kidney cancer. This chain uses TRBV6-1 with TRBJ2-1; 7 nucleotides agree with TRBD2. The CDR3 DNA is TGTGCCAGCACTCCTAGCGGCCATGAGCAGTTCTTC. Residues: CASTPSGHEQFF.